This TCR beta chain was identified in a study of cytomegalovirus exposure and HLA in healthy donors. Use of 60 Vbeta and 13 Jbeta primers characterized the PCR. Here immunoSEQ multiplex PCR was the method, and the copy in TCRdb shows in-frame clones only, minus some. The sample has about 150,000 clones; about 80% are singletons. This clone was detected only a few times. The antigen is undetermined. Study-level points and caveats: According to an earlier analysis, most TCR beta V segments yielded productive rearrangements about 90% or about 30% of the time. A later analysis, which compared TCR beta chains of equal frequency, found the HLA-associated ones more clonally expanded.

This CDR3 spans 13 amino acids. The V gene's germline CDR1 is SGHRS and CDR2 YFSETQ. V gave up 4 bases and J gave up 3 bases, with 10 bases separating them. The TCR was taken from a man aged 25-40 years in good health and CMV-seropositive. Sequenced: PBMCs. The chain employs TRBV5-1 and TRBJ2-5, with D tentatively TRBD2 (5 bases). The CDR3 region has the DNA TGCGCCAGCAGCCCCGGGATGAAAGAGACCCAGTACTTC. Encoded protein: CASSPGMKETQYF.